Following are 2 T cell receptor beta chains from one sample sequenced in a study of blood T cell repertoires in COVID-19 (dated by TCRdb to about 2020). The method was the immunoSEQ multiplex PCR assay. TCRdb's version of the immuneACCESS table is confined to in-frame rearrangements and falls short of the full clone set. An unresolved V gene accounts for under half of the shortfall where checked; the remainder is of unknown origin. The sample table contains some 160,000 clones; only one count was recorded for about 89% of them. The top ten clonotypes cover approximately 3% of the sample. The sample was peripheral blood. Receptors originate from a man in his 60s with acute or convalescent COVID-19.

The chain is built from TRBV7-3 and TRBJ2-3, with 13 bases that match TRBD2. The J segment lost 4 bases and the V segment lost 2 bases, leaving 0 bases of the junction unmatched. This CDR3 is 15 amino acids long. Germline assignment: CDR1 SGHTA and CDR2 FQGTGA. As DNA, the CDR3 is TGTGCCAGCAGCTTAGGACTAGCGGGGGCAGATACGCAGTATTTT. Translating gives CASSLGLAGADTQYF.

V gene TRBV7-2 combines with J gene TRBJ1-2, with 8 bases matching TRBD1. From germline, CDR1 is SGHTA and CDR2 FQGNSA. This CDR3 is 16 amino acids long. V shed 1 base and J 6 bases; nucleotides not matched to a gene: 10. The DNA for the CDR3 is TGTGCCAGCAGCTTAGACGGCAGTTCAGGGGGCGATGGCTACACCTTC. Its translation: CASSLDGSSGGDGYTF.